This paragraph reports one T cell receptor (beta chain). What it recognizes is unknown. This specimen belongs to a study of T cell repertoires in cytomegalovirus infection. TCRdb independently ran MiXCR on the reads; one entry per CDR3 protein. Of around 750,000 distinct CDR3 sequences in the sample, about 30% were seen once. The germline V and J ends were trimmed by 1 base and 2 bases, with 21 bases remaining between them. From germline, CDR1 is DFQATT and CDR2 SNEGSKA (reference sequence). CDR3 length equals 17 residues. The specimen comprised cultured CD8+ T cells from PBMCs, sampled from culture after CMV antigen stimulation. The chain is built from TRBV20-1 and TRBJ2-7, with D tentatively TRBD2 (7 bases). The clonotype originates from a human donor in good health (CMV status not recorded). Some clones in this sample may be carry-over from other donors' samples. The CDR3 DNA reads TGCAGTGCTAGAGCCTTCGGAGGCGGGGGCCGCCCCTACGAGCAGTACGTC. Translating it yields CSARAFGGGGRPYEQYV.